Sequencing of this TCR beta chain was carried out in a study of blood T cell repertoires in COVID-19. Participant age was about 18 to 95 years, and participants resided in roughly 25 US areas. Recovered status in Cohort 3 required two negative PCRs, clearance, or symptom resolution. This clone is a singleton in its sample. The V end was cut by 6 bases, the J end by 0 bases, with 14 bases between. The CDR3 consists of 15 residues. Germline loops: CDR1 LNHDA, CDR2 SQIVND (reference sequence). TCRdb's table, derived via immunoSEQ multiplex PCR, lists solely in-frame clones and lacks some. The data contain 200,000 to 250,000 clones, approximately 90% of them seen just once; the ten biggest clones take up under 14%.

This chain links TRBV19 with TRBJ1-1; TRBD1 is a possible D gene (6 bases). Specimen: PBMCs or T cells enriched from blood (not recorded which). The source is a man under 40 who had recovered from COVID-19. CDR3: CASRKAGQLNTEAFF. CDR3 DNA sequence: TGTGCCAGTAGAAAAGCCGGACAGCTGAACACTGAAGCTTTCTTT. Together with reference TRBV19 and TRBJ1-1, the CDR3 gives the full variable domain: DGGITQSPKYLFRKEGQNVTLSCEQNLNHDAMYWYRQDPGQGLRLIYYSQIVNDFQKGDIAEGYSVSREKKESFPLTVTSAQKNPTAFYLCASRKAGQLNTEAFFGQGTRLTVV.